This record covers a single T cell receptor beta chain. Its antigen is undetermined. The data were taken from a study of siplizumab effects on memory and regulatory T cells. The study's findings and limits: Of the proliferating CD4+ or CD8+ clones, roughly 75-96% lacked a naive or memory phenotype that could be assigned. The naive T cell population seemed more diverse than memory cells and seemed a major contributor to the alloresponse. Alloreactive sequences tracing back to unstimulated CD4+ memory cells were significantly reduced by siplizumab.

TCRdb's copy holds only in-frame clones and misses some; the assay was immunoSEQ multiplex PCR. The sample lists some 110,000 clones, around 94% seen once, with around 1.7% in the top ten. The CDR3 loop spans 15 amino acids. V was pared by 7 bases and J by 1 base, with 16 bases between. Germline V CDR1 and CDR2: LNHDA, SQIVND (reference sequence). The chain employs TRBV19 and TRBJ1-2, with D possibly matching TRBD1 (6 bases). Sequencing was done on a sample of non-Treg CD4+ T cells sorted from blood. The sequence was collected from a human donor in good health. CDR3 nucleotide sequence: TGTGCCAGTACACAGGGTACTCATCGTAACTATGGCTACACCTTC. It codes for CASTQGTHRNYGYTF. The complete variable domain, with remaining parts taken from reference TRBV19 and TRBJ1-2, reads DGGITQSPKYLFRKEGQNVTLSCEQNLNHDAMYWYRQDPGQGLRLIYYSQIVNDFQKGDIAEGYSVSREKKESFPLTVTSAQKNPTAFYLCASTQGTHRNYGYTFGSGTRLTVV.